The rows below give T cell receptor beta chains drawn from one sample of a study of CD8+ T cells in alopecia areata. Using immunoSEQ multiplex PCR, the repertoire was profiled, and TCRdb retains in-frame clones only, with some absent. The sample has more than 90,000 clones; around 60% are singletons. Sequencing used CD8+ T cells sorted from blood, obtained at roughly week 55, from a patient treated with tofacitinib. The receptors stem from a human donor with alopecia areata. The CDR3 runs from the conserved cysteine through the conserved F or W.

V gene: TRBV10-3; J gene: TRBJ1-4; CDR3 protein: CAIRRDKNEKLFF
V gene: TRBV9; J gene: TRBJ2-7; CDR3 protein: CASSASGTGLNEQYF
V gene: TRBV11-2; J gene: TRBJ2-3; CDR3 protein: CASSLGSGPDTQYF
V gene: TRBV29-1; J gene: TRBJ2-2; CDR3 protein: CSVVLAGTGELFF
V gene: TRBV5-6; J gene: TRBJ2-6; CDR3 protein: CASSLGGASSGANVLTF
V gene: TRBV6-1; J gene: TRBJ2-1; CDR3 protein: CASSDLAGSKYEQFF
V gene: TRBV9; J gene: TRBJ2-7; CDR3 protein: CASSVGAGKYEQYF
V gene: TRBV29-1; J gene: TRBJ2-1; CDR3 protein: CSVELAGAGNEQFF
V gene: TRBV4-1; J gene: TRBJ2-7; CDR3 protein: CASSQVGPDKAYEQYF
V gene: TRBV5-1; J gene: TRBJ2-1; CDR3 protein: CASSLRWDREQFF
V gene: TRBV29-1; J gene: TRBJ2-3; CDR3 protein: CSVEDPQGTAQYF
V gene: TRBV7-9; J gene: TRBJ1-2; CDR3 protein: CASSLVREGNYGYTF
V gene: TRBV10-3; J gene: TRBJ2-3; CDR3 protein: CAIRDTRQGRNTQYF
V gene: TRBV7-9; J gene: TRBJ1-2; CDR3 protein: CASSSWTGDGYTF
V gene: TRBV12-5; J gene: TRBJ1-6; CDR3 protein: CASGAVGLRGRNSPLHF
V gene: TRBV25-1; J gene: TRBJ2-7; CDR3 protein: CASSGGTGGEQYF
V gene: TRBV7-9; J gene: TRBJ2-5; CDR3 protein: CASSQDLAETQYF
V gene: TRBV7-9; J gene: TRBJ1-1; CDR3 protein: CASSLGNRNTEAFF
V gene: TRBV29-1; J gene: TRBJ2-7; CDR3 protein: CSVDDRYEQYF
V gene: TRBV7-9; J gene: TRBJ2-7; CDR3 protein: CASSLPDGEESYEQYF
V gene: TRBV19; J gene: TRBJ1-4; CDR3 protein: CASNSGAQNEKLFF
V gene: TRBV5-1; J gene: TRBJ1-1; CDR3 protein: CASSPPGSEAFF
V gene: TRBV7-8; J gene: TRBJ2-2; CDR3 protein: CASSRGVAGANTGELFF
V gene: TRBV19; J gene: TRBJ1-5; CDR3 protein: CASSPGTGSNQPQHF
V gene: TRBV5-1; J gene: TRBJ1-6; CDR3 protein: CASSFSQDNSPLHF
V gene: TRBV2; J gene: TRBJ2-7; CDR3 protein: CASSELPDSYEQYF
V gene: TRBV7-9; J gene: TRBJ2-6; CDR3 protein: CASSLVGRTLSGANVLTF
V gene: TRBV5-6; J gene: TRBJ2-2; CDR3 protein: CASSPGTGELFF
V gene: TRBV30; J gene: TRBJ1-1; CDR3 protein: CAWSVLAGIGTEAFF
V gene: TRBV5-1; J gene: TRBJ1-4; CDR3 protein: CASSSGNEKLFF
V gene: TRBV15; J gene: TRBJ2-3; CDR3 protein: CATSRVLAGGTDTQYF
V gene: TRBV2; J gene: TRBJ2-2; CDR3 protein: CASSEALQGTDTGELFF
V gene: TRBV27; J gene: TRBJ1-1; CDR3 protein: CASSAATAPTGRYDSEAFF
V gene: TRBV30; J gene: TRBJ2-7; CDR3 protein: CASSEVDSYEQYF
V gene: TRBV28; J gene: TRBJ2-3; CDR3 protein: CASSPQRGGADTQYF
V gene: TRBV7-9; J gene: TRBJ1-6; CDR3 protein: CASSQRLGKPLHF
V gene: TRBV13; J gene: TRBJ2-7; CDR3 protein: CASSLDLGTGNYEQYF
V gene: TRBV4-1; J gene: TRBJ2-5; CDR3 protein: CASSQYLTETQYF